The T cell receptor (beta chain) described here comes from a study of blood T cells in healthy people across ages. Per sample, no less than 6 micrograms of total RNA were extracted. Through a sample-barcoded 5' primer and a J-beta primer mix, a second PCR was run for about 6 to 12 cycles. TCRdb re-called the 5' RACE reads with MiXCR, one entry per CDR3 protein. Of about 770,000 distinct CDR3 sequences listed, around 43% are singletons. The germline gives CDR1 SGHKS, CDR2 YYEKEE (reference sequence). The CDR3 contains 14 residues. V lost 0 bases, J lost 5 bases, and 5 bases stayed unmatched. This rearrangement joins TRBV5-5 to TRBJ2-7, with 7 bases lining up with TRBD1. The sample consisted of blood. This TCR came from a man aged 55-75 years in good health. Here the CDR3 reads CASSLEGQSHEQYF. DNA for the CDR3: TGTGCCAGCAGCTTGGAGGGACAGTCCCACGAGCAGTACTTC.